The next 12 T cell receptor beta chains were all read from a single sample in a study of PD-1 blockade in mismatch repair-deficient tumors. Sequenced by immunoSEQ multiplex PCR; TCRdb stores in-frame clones only, minus some. Among 50,000 to 75,000 clones listed, 88% were seen once. Material: peripheral blood, obtained 52 weeks after starting pembrolizumab. Receptor source: an adult with mismatch repair-deficient cancer.

V usage is TRBV10-2 and J usage is TRBJ1-3; tentative D call: TRBD1 (5 bases). Germline lookup yields CDR1 WSHSY and CDR2 SAAADI. V lost 2 bases, J lost 6 bases, and 14 bases lay in between. CDR3 length equals 15 residues. CDR3 sequence reads: CASSEGAGIENTIYF. In DNA form, the CDR3 reads TGCGCCAGCAGTGAGGGGGCAGGGATTGAAAACACCATATATTTT.

This sequence joins TRBV7-6 and TRBJ2-1; 8 bases line up with TRBD2. V trimming: 5 bases; J trimming: 10 bases; junction bases outside the gene matches: 10. The CDR3 loop spans 14 amino acids. In germline, CDR1 is SGHVS, CDR2 FNYEAQ. The CDR3: CASSPGRAGGEQFF. CDR3 DNA: TGTGCCAGCAGCCCCGGTAGGGCGGGAGGAGAGCAGTTCTTC. Full variable domain (missing parts from reference TRBV7-6 and TRBJ2-1): GAGVSQSPRYKVTKRGQDVALRCDPISGHVSLYWYRQALGQGPEFLTYFNYEAQQDKSGLPNDRFSAERPEGSISTLTIQRTEQRDSAMYRCASSPGRAGGEQFFGPGTRLTVL.

The CDR3: CASSQVPLLYNEQFF. The CDR3 DNA follows: TGCGCCAGCAGCCAAGTTCCTTTGCTGTACAATGAGCAGTTCTTC. The rearrangement joins TRBV4-1 to TRBJ2-1; no firm D call. CDR3 length equals 15 residues. Trimming cost V 1 base and J 4 bases, with 11 bases left between them. The germline V gene has CDR1 MGHRA and CDR2 YSYEKL.

DNA of the CDR3: TGCGCCAGCAGCCAAGATCAATTCGGCAGAGAAGCTTTCTTT. It codes for CASSQDQFGREAFF. The J gene is TRBJ1-1, the V gene TRBV4-1; D remains unclear. Trimming left V 0 bases short and J 8 bases short, with 13 bases between. The length of the CDR3 is 14 residues. Germline CDR1 MGHRA, CDR2 YSYEKL.

This chain uses TRBV10-3 with TRBJ1-4; D is unresolved. There are 12 residues in the CDR3. V was clipped by 1 base and J by 7 bases, with 4 bases between them. Germline CDR1 ENHRY, CDR2 SYGVKD. CDR3 region: CAISEYSEKLFF. CDR3 DNA sequence: TGTGCCATCAGTGAGTACAGTGAAAAACTGTTTTTT.

The V gene is TRBV28, the J gene TRBJ2-5; D unresolved. Per germline, CDR1 MDHEN and CDR2 SYDVKM. The ends were cut back, 8 bases at V and 2 bases at J, with 15 bases in the middle. The CDR3 is 14 amino acids. The CDR3 loop reads CASSGSGAQETQYF. Written as DNA, the CDR3 is TGTGCCAGCTCTGGTTCAGGAGCACAAGAGACCCAGTACTTC.

The rearrangement uses TRBV5-5 and TRBJ2-7; the D gene is possibly TRBD1 (6 bases). Germline V gene lookup returns CDR1 SGHKS and CDR2 YYEKEE (reference sequence). The V end was cut by 1 base, the J end by 2 bases, with 13 bases between. The CDR3 contains 15 residues. This CDR3 reads CASSLYFDRTYEQYF. CDR3 nucleotide sequence: TGTGCCAGCAGCTTGTATTTCGACAGGACCTACGAGCAGTACTTC.

The chain links TRBV27 to TRBJ2-2, with D unresolved. The CDR3 runs to 12 residues. Deletions cut 1 base from V and 6 bases from J, with 3 bases between. CDR1 and CDR2 from the germline V gene are MNHEY and SMNVEV (reference sequence). CDR3 amino acids: CASSLLPGELFF. The CDR3 DNA sequence: TGTGCCAGCAGTTTATTGCCCGGGGAGCTGTTTTTT.

The V and J genes are TRBV6-5 and TRBJ2-1; 10 nucleotides align to TRBD1. CDR3 size: 16 residues. The V gene end was trimmed by 3 bases and the J gene end by 3 bases; junction bases not matched to a gene: 5. Germline loops: CDR1 MNHEY, CDR2 SVGAGI. This CDR3 reads CASSYAGTGDYNEQFF. The CDR3 DNA is TGTGCCAGCAGTTATGCCGGGACAGGGGACTACAATGAGCAGTTCTTC.

In its sample, this clone was seen once. The chain links TRBV19 to TRBJ2-1; TRBD2 matches at 8 bases. The CDR3 covers 14 residues. The germline V gene has CDR1 LNHDA and CDR2 SQIVND (reference sequence). J was trimmed by 0 bases and V by 10 bases; bases with no gene match: 5. CDR3 sequence reads: CATARGGSYNEQFF. CDR3 DNA: TGTGCCACCGCCCGGGGGGGCTCCTACAATGAGCAGTTCTTC.

The genes are TRBV4-1 and TRBJ1-2; tentatively, D is TRBD1 (6 bases). Between the trimmed V and J ends, which lost 3 bases and 6 bases, there was a span of 11 bases. This CDR3 is built from 13 residues. CDR1 and CDR2 (germline): MGHRA, YSYEKL. The CDR3 loop reads CASSHPGEDGYTF. DNA for the CDR3: TGCGCCAGCAGCCATCCAGGGGAGGATGGCTACACCTTC.

The rearrangement uses TRBV20-1 and TRBJ2-7, with no clear D. CDR1 is DFQATT and CDR2 is SNEGSKA in the germline V gene (reference sequence). V lost 2 bases to trimming and J lost 3 bases, with 5 bases between them. This CDR3 region has 11 residues. CDR3 loop: CSARMDYEQYF. In DNA, the CDR3 is TGCAGTGCTAGAATGGACTACGAGCAGTACTTC.